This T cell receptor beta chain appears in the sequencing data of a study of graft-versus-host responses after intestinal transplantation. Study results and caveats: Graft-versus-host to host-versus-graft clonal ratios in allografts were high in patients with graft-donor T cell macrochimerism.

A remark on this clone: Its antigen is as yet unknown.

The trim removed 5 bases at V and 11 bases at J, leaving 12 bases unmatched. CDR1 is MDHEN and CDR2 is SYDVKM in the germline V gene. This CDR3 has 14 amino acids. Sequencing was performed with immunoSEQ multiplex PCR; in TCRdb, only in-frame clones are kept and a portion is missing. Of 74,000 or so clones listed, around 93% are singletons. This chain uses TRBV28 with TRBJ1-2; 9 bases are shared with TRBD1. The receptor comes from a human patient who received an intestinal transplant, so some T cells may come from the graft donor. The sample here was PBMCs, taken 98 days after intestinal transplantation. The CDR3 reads CASSLPRDREVYTF. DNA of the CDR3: TGTGCCAGCAGTCTCCCCCGGGACAGGGAAGTGTACACCTTC.